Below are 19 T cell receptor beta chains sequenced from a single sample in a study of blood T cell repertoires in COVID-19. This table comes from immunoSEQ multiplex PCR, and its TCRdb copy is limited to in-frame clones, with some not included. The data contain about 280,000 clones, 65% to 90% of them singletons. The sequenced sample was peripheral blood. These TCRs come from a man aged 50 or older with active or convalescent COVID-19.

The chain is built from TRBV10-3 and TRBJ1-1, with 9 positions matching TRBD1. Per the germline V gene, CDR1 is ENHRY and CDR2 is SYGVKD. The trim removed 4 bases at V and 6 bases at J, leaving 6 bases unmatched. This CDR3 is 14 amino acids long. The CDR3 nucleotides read TGTGCCATCAGTGGGCCGGGACAGGGCGCTGAAGCTTTCTTT. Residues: CAISGPGQGAEAFF.

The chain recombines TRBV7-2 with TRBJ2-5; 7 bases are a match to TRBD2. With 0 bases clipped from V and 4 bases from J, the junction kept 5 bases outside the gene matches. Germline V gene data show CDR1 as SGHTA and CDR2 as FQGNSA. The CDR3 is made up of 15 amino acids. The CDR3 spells CASSLAGGVIETQYF. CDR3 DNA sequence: TGTGCCAGCAGCTTAGCGGGGGGGGTTATAGAGACCCAGTACTTC.

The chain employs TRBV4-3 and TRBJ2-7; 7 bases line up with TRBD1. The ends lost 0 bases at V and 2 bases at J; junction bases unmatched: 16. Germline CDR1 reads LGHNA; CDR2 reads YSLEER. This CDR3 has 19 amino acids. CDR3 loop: CASSQDLRTGLSRTYEQYF. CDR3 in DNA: TGCGCCAGCAGCCAAGATCTCAGGACAGGCCTGTCACGGACCTACGAGCAGTACTTC.

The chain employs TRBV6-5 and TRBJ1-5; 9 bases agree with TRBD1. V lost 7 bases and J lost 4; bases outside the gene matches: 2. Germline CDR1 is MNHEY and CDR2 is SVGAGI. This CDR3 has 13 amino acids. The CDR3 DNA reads TGTGCCAGCAAGGGACAGGGAAATCAGCCCCAGCATTTT. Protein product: CASKGQGNQPQHF.

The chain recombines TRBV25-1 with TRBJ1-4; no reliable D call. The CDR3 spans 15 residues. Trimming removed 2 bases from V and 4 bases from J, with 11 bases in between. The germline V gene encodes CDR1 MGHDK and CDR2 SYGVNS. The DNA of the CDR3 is TGTGCCAGCAGTGAACTTGTCGGACTTAATGAAAAACTGTTTTTT. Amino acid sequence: CASSELVGLNEKLFF. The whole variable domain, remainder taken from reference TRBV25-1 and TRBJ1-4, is EADIYQTPRYLVIGTGKKITLECSQTMGHDKMYWYQQDPGMELHLIHYSYGVNSTEKGDLSSESTVSRIRTEHFPLTLESARPSHTSQYLCASSELVGLNEKLFFGSGTQLSVL.

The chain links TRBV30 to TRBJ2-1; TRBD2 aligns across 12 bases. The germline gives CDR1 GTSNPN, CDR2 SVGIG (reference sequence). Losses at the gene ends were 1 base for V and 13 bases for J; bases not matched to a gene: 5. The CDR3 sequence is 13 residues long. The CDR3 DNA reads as TGTGCCTGGAGTGGGACTAGCGGGATTGAACAGTTCTTC. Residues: CAWSGTSGIEQFF. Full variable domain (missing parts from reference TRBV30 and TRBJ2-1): SQTIHQWPATLVQPVGSPLSLECTVEGTSNPNLYWYRQAAGRGLQLLFYSVGIGQISSEVPQNLSASRPQDRQFILSSKKLLLSDSGFYLCAWSGTSGIEQFFGPGTRLTVL.

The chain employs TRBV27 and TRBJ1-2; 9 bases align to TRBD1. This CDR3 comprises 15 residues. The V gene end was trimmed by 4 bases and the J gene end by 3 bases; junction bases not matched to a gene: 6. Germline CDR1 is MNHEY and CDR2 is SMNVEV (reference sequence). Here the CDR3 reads CASSSWGQGDYGYTF. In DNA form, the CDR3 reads TGTGCCAGCAGTTCATGGGGACAGGGAGACTATGGCTACACCTTC.

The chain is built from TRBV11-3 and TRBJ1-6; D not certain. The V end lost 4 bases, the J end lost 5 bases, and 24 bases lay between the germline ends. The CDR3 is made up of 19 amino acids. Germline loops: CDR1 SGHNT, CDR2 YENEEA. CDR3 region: CASSSLANPCFNHNSPLHF. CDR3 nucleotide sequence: TGTGCCAGCAGCTCCTTAGCCAATCCTTGTTTTAACCATAATTCACCCCTCCACTTT.

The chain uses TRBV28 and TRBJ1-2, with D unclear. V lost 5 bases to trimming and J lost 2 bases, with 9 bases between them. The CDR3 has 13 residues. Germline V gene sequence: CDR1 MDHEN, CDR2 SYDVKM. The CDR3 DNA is TGTGCCAGCAGTCCACTAAGAAACTATGGCTACACCTTC. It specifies CASSPLRNYGYTF.

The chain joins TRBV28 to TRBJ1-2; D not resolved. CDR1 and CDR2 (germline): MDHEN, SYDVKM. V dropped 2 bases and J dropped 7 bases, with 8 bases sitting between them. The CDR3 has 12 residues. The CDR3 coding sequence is TGTGCCAGCAGTTTAGCTTGGCTTGGCTACACCTTC. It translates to CASSLAWLGYTF.

The DNA for the CDR3 is TGTGCCAGCAGTGGGGGGACAGTGATTAGCAACTCACGTCAGCCCCAGCATTTT. It specifies CASSGGTVISNSRQPQHF. The chain is built from TRBV6-2 or TRBV6-3 and TRBJ1-5; 7 bases are a match to TRBD1. The CDR3 has 18 residues. V shed 5 bases and J 6 bases; nucleotides not matched to a gene: 19. Germline V CDR1 and CDR2: MNHEY, SVGEGT.

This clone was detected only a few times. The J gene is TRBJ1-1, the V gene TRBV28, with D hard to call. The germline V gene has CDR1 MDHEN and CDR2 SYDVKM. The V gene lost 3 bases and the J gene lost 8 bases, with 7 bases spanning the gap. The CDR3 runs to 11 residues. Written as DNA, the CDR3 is TGTGCCAGCAGTTTTTTTGAGGAAGCTTTCTTT. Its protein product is CASSFFEEAFF.

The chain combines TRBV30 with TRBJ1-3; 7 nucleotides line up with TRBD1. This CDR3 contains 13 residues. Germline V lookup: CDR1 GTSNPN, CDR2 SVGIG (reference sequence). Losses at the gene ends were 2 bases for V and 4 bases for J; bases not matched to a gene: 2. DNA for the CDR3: TGTGCCTGGAGTAGGGGGCAAGGAAACACCATATATTTT. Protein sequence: CAWSRGQGNTIYF.

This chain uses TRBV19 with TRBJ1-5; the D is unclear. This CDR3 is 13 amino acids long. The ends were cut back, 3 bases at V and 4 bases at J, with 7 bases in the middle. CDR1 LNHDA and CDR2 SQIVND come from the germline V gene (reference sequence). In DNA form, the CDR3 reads TGTGCCAGTAGTATTATGAGGAATCAGCCCCAGCATTTT. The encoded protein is CASSIMRNQPQHF.

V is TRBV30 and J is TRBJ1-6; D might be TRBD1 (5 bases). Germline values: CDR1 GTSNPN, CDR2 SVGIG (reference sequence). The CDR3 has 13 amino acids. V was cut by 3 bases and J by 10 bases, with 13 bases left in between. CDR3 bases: TGTGCCTGGAGGAGGGAGGCAGGGTCACCCCTCCACTTT. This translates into CAWRREAGSPLHF.

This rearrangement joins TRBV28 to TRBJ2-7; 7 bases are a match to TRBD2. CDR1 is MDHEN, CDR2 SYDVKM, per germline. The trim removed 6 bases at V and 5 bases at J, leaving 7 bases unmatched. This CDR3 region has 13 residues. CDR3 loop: CASSWGLYNEQYF. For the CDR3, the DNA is TGTGCCAGCAGCTGGGGACTATATAACGAGCAGTACTTC.

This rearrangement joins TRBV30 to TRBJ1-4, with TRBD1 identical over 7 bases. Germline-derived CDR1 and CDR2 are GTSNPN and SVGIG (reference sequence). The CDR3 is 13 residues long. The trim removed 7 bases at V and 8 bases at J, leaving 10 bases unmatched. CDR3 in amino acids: CASKDRAGEKLFF. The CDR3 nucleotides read TGTGCCTCGAAAGACAGGGCCGGGGAAAAACTGTTTTTT.

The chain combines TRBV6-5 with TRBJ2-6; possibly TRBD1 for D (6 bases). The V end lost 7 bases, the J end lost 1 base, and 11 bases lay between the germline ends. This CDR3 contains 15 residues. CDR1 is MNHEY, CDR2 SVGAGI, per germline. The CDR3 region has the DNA TGTGCCAGCACCATAGGACAGTCTGGGGCCAACGTCCTGACTTTC. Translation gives CASTIGQSGANVLTF.

CDR3 in amino acids: CASSASVRQGAYNSPLHF. Written as DNA, the CDR3 is TGCGCCAGCAGCGCCTCGGTGAGGCAGGGGGCTTATAATTCACCCCTCCACTTT. The chain has TRBV5-1 and TRBJ1-6, with 8 bases that match TRBD1. Germline values: CDR1 SGHRS, CDR2 YFSETQ. The CDR3 sequence is 18 residues long. The J segment lost 4 bases and the V segment lost 4 bases, leaving 13 bases of the junction unmatched.